This TCR beta chain appears in the sequencing data of a study of vaccination effects on CD4 cells after COVID-19. Overall study: Some 2.2 million PBMC per well received approximately 9.4 IU/ml IL-2 and 8 to 10 ug/ml peptides in culture.

On this clone itself: Its antigen is currently unknown.

Cells that had been cultured for roughly 9 days were the source of isolated CD4+ T cells. Two doses of either BNT162b2 or mRNA-1273 were given to each participant. The CDR3 loop spans 16 amino acids. The V end was cut by 0 bases, the J end by 1 base, with 11 bases between. Per the germline V gene, CDR1 is SGHRS and CDR2 is YFSETQ. Data came from immunoSEQ multiplex PCR; TCRdb stores just in-frame clones and leaves some out. This sample has more than 60,000 clones, with roughly 81% found just once. The rearrangement uses TRBV5-1 and TRBJ2-1; D may be TRBD1 or TRBD2 (5 bases each). This TCR came from a human donor who received a COVID-19 vaccine. The specimen comprised CD4+ T cells from PBMCs cultured without peptide, sampled after COVID-19 vaccination. This CDR3 is CASSLAGGVSYNEQFF. CDR3 in DNA: TGCGCCAGCAGCTTGGCTGGGGGTGTATCCTACAATGAGCAGTTCTTC.